The rows below give T cell receptor beta chains drawn from one sample of a study of human T cells and chemical hapten exposure. One entry per CDR3 protein, called by TCRdb with MiXCR from the RACE reads. This sample has 85,000 to 100,000 distinct CDR3 sequences, with around 12% found just once. The sample was whole blood, taken in connection with sensitization to the hapten diphenylcyclopropenone (DPC). All receptors come from a middle-aged woman with alopecia areata. Some clones in this sample may be carry-over from other donors' samples. Each CDR3 is given with its conserved first and last residue. The D gene is left open where the match is weak. Part of the rows lack a size; the others show once, few, many or a class for expanded clones.

many	TRBV28	TRBJ2-7	-	CASSLGIAQYF	TGTGCCAGCAGTTTGGGAATCGCGCAGTACTTC
-	TRBV18	TRBJ1-5	-	CASSPPGVEQPQHF	TGTGCCAGCTCACCACCAGGGGTAGAACAGCCCCAGCATTTT
-	TRBV4-1	TRBJ1-1	-	CASRGRTENTEAFF	TGCGCCAGCAGGGGGAGGACAGAAAACACTGAAGCTTTCTTT
-	TRBV28	TRBJ2-6	-	CASSFSAGTSSGANVLTF	TGTGCCAGCAGTTTCTCGGCAGGGACAAGCTCTGGGGCCAACGTCCTGACTTTC
few	TRBV5-1	TRBJ2-1	TRBD2	CASSLSGTSGSLAGHNEQFF	TGCGCCAGCAGCTTGTCCGGGACTAGCGGGAGCCTAGCCGGGCACAATGAGCAGTTCTTC
-	TRBV7-8	TRBJ2-5	TRBD2	CASSPWTSRSGRETQYF	TGTGCCAGCAGCCCTTGGACTAGCAGGAGTGGTAGAGAGACCCAGTACTTC
-	TRBV28	TRBJ2-5	-	CASTLPPNQGVAGETQYF	TGTGCCAGCACCCTTCCCCCCAACCAGGGGGTAGCGGGGGAGACCCAGTACTTC
many	TRBV11-2	TRBJ1-1	-	CASSLGRGQGEAFF	TGTGCCAGCAGCTTAGGAAGGGGTCAGGGTGAAGCTTTCTTT
few	TRBV20-1	TRBJ2-6	-	CSARYQGSGSGANVLTF	TGCAGTGCTAGATATCAGGGTAGCGGCTCTGGGGCCAACGTCCTGACTTTC
-	TRBV4-3	TRBJ2-3	-	CASSQDRAASTDTQYF	TGCGCCAGCAGCCAAGATAGAGCGGCCAGCACAGATACGCAGTATTTT
many	TRBV12-3/TRBV12-4	TRBJ2-2	-	CASSLDRGWNTGELFF	TGTGCCAGCAGTTTAGATAGGGGGTGGAACACCGGGGAGCTGTTTTTT
-	TRBV7-2	TRBJ2-3	-	CASSLDAATADTQYF	TGTGCCAGCAGCTTAGACGCCGCGACAGCAGATACGCAGTATTTT
many	TRBV6-5	TRBJ2-5	TRBD2	CASSSSGRALGETQYF	TGTGCCAGCAGTTCTAGCGGGAGGGCCCTAGGAGAGACCCAGTACTTC
-	TRBV5-1	TRBJ2-2	-	CASSLGPKGGELFF	TGCGCCAGCAGCTTGGGACCAAAAGGCGGGGAGCTGTTTTTT